This record looks at one T cell receptor beta chain sequence and its context. The antigen is not known. Primers: 60 Vbeta forward and 13 Jbeta reverse. Measured with immunoSEQ multiplex PCR; TCRdb has only the in-frame clones, and not every one. The data hold some 130,000 clones, with approximately 80% observed a single time. The sample comes from a study of cytomegalovirus exposure and HLA in healthy donors. This CDR3 spans 20 amino acids. The germline CDR1 and CDR2 sequences are SGHRS and YFSETQ. Unmatched junction bases numbered 20, after V lost 4 bases and J lost 4 bases. Points from the study as a whole: Presence/absence analyses supposed approximately even sequencing depth among donors.

The origin of this receptor is a man aged 25-40 years in good health and CMV-seronegative. The chain links TRBV5-1 to TRBJ2-2, with 9 positions matching TRBD1. The sample comprised PBMCs. CDR3 sequence reads: CASSIVPGQGIVRITGELFF. The CDR3 DNA is TGCGCCAGCAGCATTGTCCCCGGACAGGGGATCGTAAGGATCACCGGGGAGCTGTTTTTT.